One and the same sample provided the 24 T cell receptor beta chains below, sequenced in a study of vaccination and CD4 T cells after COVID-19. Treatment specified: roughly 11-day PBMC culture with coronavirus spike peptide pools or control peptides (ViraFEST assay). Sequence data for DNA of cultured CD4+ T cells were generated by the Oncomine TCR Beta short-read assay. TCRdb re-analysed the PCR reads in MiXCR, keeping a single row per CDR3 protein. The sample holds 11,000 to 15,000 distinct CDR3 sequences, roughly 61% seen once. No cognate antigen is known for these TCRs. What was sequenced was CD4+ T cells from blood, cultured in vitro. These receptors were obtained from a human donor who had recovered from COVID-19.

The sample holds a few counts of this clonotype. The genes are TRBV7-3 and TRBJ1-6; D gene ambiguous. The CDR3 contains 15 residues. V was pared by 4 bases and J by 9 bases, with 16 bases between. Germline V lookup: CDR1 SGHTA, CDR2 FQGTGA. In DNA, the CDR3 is TGTGCCAGCAGCTCCGAGGGAGGATACGGTTCACCCCTCCACTTT. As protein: CASSSEGGYGSPLHF.

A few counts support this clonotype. Here the CDR3 reads CASEGGATEAFF. CDR3 nucleotide sequence: TGTGCCAGCGAGGGGGGGGCCACTGAAGCTTTCTTT. V is TRBV2 and J is TRBJ1-1; possibly TRBD1 for D (6 bases). Trimming left V 8 bases short and J 4 bases short, with 11 bases between. CDR1 is SNHLY, CDR2 FYNNEI, per germline. The CDR3 has 12 residues.

CDR3 sequence: CASSLVGTPWELFF. The CDR3 DNA reads TGTGCCAGCAGTTTAGTTGGGACACCGTGGGAGCTGTTTTTT. The J gene is TRBJ2-2, the V gene TRBV27; TRBD1 is a possible D gene (6 bases). In germline, CDR1 is MNHEY, CDR2 SMNVEV (reference sequence). V gave up 2 bases and J gave up 9 bases, with 13 bases separating them. There are 14 residues in the CDR3.

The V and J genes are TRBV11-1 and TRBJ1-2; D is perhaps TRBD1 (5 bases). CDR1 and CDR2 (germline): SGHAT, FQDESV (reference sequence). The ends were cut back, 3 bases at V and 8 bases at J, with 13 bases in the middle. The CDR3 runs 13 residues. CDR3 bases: TGTGCCAGCAGCTTGGGACCCACGGAAGGCTACACCTTC. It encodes CASSLGPTEGYTF.

CDR3 sequence: CASSPRSNYEQYF. The CDR3 DNA is TGTGCCAGCAGCCCGCGGTCGAACTACGAGCAGTACTTC. The chain has TRBV7-8 and TRBJ2-7; no reliable D call. The CDR3 has 13 residues. The V gene lost 5 bases and the J gene lost 3 bases, with 11 bases spanning the gap. CDR1 and CDR2 from the germline V gene are SGHVS and FQNEAQ.

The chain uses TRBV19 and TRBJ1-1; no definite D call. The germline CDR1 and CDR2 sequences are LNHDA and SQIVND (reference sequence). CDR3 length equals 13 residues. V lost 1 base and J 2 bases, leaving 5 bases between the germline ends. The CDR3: CASSIGRNTEAFF. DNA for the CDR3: TGTGCCAGTAGTATAGGGCGTAACACTGAAGCTTTCTTT.

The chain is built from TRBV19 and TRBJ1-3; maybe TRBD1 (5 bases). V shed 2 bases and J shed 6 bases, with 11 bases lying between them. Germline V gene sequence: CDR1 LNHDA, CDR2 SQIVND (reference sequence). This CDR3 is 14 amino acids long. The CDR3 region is CASSISGVENTIYF. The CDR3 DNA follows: TGTGCCAGTAGTATATCGGGGGTGGAAAACACCATATATTTT.

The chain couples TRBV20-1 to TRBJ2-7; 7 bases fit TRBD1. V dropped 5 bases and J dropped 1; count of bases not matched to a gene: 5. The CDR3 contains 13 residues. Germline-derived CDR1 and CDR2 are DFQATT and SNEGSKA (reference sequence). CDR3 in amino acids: CSAEGGTSYEQYF. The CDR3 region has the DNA TGCAGTGCTGAAGGGGGCACTTCCTACGAGCAGTACTTC.

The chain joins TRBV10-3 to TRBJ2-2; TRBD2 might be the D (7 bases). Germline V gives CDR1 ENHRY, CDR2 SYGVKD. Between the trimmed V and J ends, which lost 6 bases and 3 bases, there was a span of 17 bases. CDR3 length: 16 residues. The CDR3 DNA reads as TGTGCCATCAGGGGAGGAAGAGGGGGGGACACCGGGGAGCTGTTTTTT. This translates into CAIRGGRGGDTGELFF.

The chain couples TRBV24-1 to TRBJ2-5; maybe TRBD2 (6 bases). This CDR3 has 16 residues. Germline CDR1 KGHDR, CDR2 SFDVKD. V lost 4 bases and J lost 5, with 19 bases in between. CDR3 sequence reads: CATSDFGGRSEETQYF. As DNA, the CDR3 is TGTGCCACCAGTGACTTTGGGGGGAGGTCGGAGGAGACCCAGTACTTC.

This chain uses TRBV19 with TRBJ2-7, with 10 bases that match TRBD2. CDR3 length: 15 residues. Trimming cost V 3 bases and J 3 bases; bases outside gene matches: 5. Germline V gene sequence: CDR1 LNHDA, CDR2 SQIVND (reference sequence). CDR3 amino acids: CASSILWTSGYEQYF. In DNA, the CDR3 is TGTGCCAGTAGTATCCTATGGACTAGCGGCTACGAGCAGTACTTC.

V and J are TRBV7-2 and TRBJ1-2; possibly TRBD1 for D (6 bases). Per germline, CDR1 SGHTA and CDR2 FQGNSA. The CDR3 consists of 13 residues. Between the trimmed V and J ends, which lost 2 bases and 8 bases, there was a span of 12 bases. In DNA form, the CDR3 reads TGTGCCAGCAGCTTACAGGGGCGGGCCGGCTACACCTTC. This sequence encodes CASSLQGRAGYTF.

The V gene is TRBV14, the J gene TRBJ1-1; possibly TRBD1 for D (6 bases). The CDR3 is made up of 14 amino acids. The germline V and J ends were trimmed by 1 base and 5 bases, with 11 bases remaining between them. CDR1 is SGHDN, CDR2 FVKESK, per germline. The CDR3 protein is CASSQVGGGTEAFF. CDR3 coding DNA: TGTGCCAGCAGCCAAGTAGGGGGTGGGACTGAAGCTTTCTTT.

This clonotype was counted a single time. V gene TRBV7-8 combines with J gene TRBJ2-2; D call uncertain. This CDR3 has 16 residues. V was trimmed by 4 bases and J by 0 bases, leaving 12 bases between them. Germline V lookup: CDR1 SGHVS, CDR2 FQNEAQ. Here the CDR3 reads CASSYSWASNTGELFF. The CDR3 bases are TGTGCCAGCAGCTACTCATGGGCCTCGAACACCGGGGAGCTGTTTTTT.

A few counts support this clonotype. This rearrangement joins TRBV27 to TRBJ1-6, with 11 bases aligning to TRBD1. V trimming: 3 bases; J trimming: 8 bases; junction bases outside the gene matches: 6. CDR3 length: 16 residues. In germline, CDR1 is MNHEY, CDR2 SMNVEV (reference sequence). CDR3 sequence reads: CASSLGQGVNHSPLHF. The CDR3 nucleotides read TGTGCCAGCAGTTTGGGACAGGGGGTTAATCATTCACCCCTCCACTTT.

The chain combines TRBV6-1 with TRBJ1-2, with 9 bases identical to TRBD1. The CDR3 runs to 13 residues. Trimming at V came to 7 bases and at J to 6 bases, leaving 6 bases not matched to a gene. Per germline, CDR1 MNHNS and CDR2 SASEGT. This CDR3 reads CASTPDRGNGYTF. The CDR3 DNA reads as TGTGCCAGCACTCCCGACAGGGGGAATGGCTACACCTTC.

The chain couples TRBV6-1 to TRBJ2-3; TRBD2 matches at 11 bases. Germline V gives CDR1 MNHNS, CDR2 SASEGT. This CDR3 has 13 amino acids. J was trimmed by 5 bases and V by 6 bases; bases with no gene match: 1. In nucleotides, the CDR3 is TGTGCCAGCAGAGGACTAGCGGGAGATACGCAGTATTTT. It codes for CASRGLAGDTQYF.

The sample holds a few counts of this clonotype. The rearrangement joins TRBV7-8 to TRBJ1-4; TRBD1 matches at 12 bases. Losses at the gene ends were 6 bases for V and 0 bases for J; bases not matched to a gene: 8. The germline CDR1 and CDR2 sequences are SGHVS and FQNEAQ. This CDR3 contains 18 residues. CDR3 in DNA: TGTGCCAGCAGTCAAATGGGACAGGGGGCCGCAACTAATGAAAAACTGTTTTTT. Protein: CASSQMGQGAATNEKLFF.

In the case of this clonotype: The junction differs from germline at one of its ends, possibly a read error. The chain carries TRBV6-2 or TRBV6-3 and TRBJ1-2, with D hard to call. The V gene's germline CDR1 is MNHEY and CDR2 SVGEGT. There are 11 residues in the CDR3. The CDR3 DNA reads TGTGCCAGCCGGTCCTTAAATGACGTGTCCTTC. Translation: CASRSLNDVSF.

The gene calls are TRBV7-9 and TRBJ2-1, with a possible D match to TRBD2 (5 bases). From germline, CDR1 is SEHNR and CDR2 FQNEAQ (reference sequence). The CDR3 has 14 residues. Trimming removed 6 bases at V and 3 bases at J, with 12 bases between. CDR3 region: CASRKSGNYNEQFF. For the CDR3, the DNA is TGTGCCAGCAGGAAAAGCGGAAACTACAATGAGCAGTTCTTC. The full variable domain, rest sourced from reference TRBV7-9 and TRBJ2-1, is DTGVSQNPRHKITKRGQNVTFRCDPISEHNRLYWYRQTLGQGPEFLTYFQNEAQLEKSRLLSDRFSAERPKGSFSTLEIQRTEQGDSAMYLCASRKSGNYNEQFFGPGTRLTVL.

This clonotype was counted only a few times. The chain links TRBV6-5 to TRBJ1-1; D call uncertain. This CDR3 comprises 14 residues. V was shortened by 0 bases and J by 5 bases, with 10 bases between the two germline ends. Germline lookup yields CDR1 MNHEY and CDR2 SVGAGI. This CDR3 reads CASSYSKMGTEAFF. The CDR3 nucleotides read TGTGCCAGCAGTTACTCGAAAATGGGTACTGAAGCTTTCTTT.

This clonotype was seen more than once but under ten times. CDR3 DNA sequence: TGTGCCAGCAGTGAAAGGGACAGCAACCCCTATGGCTACACCTTC. It codes for CASSERDSNPYGYTF. The J gene is TRBJ1-2, the V gene TRBV2; 7 bases align to TRBD1. There are 15 residues in the CDR3. Trimming cost V 2 bases and J 4 bases; bases outside gene matches: 7. Germline V CDR1 and CDR2: SNHLY, FYNNEI.

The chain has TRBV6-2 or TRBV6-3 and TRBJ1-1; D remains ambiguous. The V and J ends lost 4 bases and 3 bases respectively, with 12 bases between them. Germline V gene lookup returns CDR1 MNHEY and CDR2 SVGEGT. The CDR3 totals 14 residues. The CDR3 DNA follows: TGTGCCAGCAGTTTCAGGAAGTCGGACACTGAAGCTTTCTTT. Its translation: CASSFRKSDTEAFF.

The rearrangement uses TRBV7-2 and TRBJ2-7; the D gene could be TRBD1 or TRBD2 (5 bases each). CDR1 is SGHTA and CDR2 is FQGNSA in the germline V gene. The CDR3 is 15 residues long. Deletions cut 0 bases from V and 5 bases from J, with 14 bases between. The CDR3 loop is CASSLAGTQGDEQYF. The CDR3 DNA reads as TGTGCCAGCAGCTTAGCGGGGACCCAAGGGGACGAGCAGTACTTC.